This is a list of T cell receptor beta chains from one sample in a study of glioma-infiltrating T cells. Each CDR3 protein gets one entry after TCRdb re-called the multiplex PCR reads with MiXCR. Seen here are approximately 90,000 distinct CDR3 sequences, about 23% observed once, and the top ten hold 6.7%. The source material was glioma tissue, nonneoplastic brain tissue, or PBMCs (not recorded which). The receptors were gathered from a human donor with low-grade glioma or glioblastoma, undergoing nonglioma brain surgery, or in good health (not recorded which). CDR3s include the opening cysteine and the closing phenylalanine or tryptophan.

TRBJ1-4 | TRBV20-1 | CSAFQSATNEKLFF
TRBJ2-7 | TRBV7-9 | CASSLETTAYEQYF
TRBJ1-5 | TRBV19 | CASSSQGGFSSNQPQHF
TRBJ2-1 | TRBV29-1 | CSNIGGFHNEQFF
TRBJ2-3 | TRBV27 | CASSFTSGSSYNEQFF
TRBJ2-1 | TRBV27 | CASNPPSGNEQFF
TRBJ1-1 | TRBV7-2 | CASSIPQETMNTEAFF
TRBJ1-6 | TRBV18 | CASSPRSDNSPLHF
TRBJ1-2 | TRBV13 | CASRLNTEGTYGYTF
TRBJ1-2 | TRBV2 | CASSFYICSARIRAMGYTF
TRBJ1-1 | TRBV27 | CASSLSGPNTEAFF